This entry lists 21 T cell receptor beta chains sequenced from one sample in a study of graft-versus-host responses after intestinal transplantation. The data were produced by immunoSEQ multiplex PCR, yet TCRdb's version contains in-frame clones alone and is incomplete. The data show 98,000 or so clones, about 82% seen once. The specimen was PBMCs, collected 255 days after intestinal transplant. The receptors stem from a human patient who received an intestinal transplant, so some T cells may come from the graft donor.

This chain connects TRBV5-1 to TRBJ2-1; D is possibly TRBD1 (5 bases). CDR1 and CDR2 from the germline V gene are SGHRS and YFSETQ. V dropped 1 base and J dropped 1 base, with 12 bases sitting between them. The CDR3 spans 16 residues. CDR3 nucleotide sequence: TGCGCCAGCAGCTTGACAGGTCCCGATTCCTACAATGAGCAGTTCTTC. Its translation: CASSLTGPDSYNEQFF.

The chain combines TRBV4-1 with TRBJ2-7; weak D call: TRBD2 (6 bases). This CDR3 spans 16 amino acids. In germline, CDR1 is MGHRA, CDR2 YSYEKL. Between the trimmed V and J ends, which lost 1 base and 0 bases, there was a span of 13 bases. This CDR3 is CASSQGPGLSSYEQYV. The CDR3 DNA follows: TGCGCCAGCAGCCAAGGACCGGGACTGAGCTCCTACGAGCAGTACGTC.

This chain joins TRBV11-3 and TRBJ2-3; the D gene could be TRBD1 or TRBD2 (5 bases each). The CDR3 runs 12 residues. Trimming pared 1 base from V and 13 bases from J, leaving 12 bases between. Germline V gives CDR1 SGHNT, CDR2 YENEEA. The CDR3 loop is CASSLASGTEYF. The DNA for the CDR3 is TGTGCCAGCAGCTTAGCCTCCGGGACGGAGTATTTT.

This chain uses TRBV19 with TRBJ1-5; D is unclear. V shed 0 bases and J shed 4 bases, with 10 bases lying between them. CDR1 and CDR2 from the germline V gene are LNHDA and SQIVND (reference sequence). CDR3 length equals 15 residues. The CDR3 spells CASSIDSPRNQPQHF. DNA of the CDR3: TGTGCCAGTAGTATAGACTCGCCCAGAAATCAGCCCCAGCATTTT.

This sequence joins TRBV27 and TRBJ2-5, with TRBD2 matching over 13 bases. The CDR3 contains 15 residues. Germline-derived CDR1 and CDR2 are MNHEY and SMNVEV (reference sequence). With V trimmed by 3 bases and J by 5 bases, 3 bases remained unmatched. The CDR3 sequence is CASSLTSGGRETQYF. CDR3 coding DNA: TGTGCCAGCAGTTTGACTAGCGGGGGGCGGGAGACCCAGTACTTC.

The chain joins TRBV20-1 to TRBJ1-3; D gene ambiguous. V dropped 0 bases and J dropped 4 bases, with 1 base sitting between them. Germline values: CDR1 DFQATT, CDR2 SNEGSKA (reference sequence). The CDR3 consists of 11 residues. CDR3 DNA sequence: TGCAGTGCTAGAGAGGGAAACACCATATATTTT. Protein product: CSAREGNTIYF.

The chain recombines TRBV4-1 with TRBJ2-5; 9 bases match TRBD1. Germline V gives CDR1 MGHRA, CDR2 YSYEKL. V dropped 0 bases and J dropped 0; count of bases not matched to a gene: 2. This CDR3 has 16 residues. CDR3 loop: CASSQDGTGYQETQYF. CDR3 bases: TGCGCCAGCAGCCAAGACGGGACAGGGTACCAAGAGACCCAGTACTTC.

In its sample, this clone was seen once. The rearrangement uses TRBV18 and TRBJ1-5; D gene ambiguous. The CDR3 totals 17 residues. Trimming shortened V by 1 base and J by 0 bases, and 13 bases separated the two germline ends. Per the germline V gene, CDR1 is KGHSH and CDR2 is LQKENI. The CDR3 region is CASSPQGGRYSNQPQHF. Written as DNA, the CDR3 is TGTGCCAGCTCACCACAGGGTGGCAGGTATAGCAATCAGCCCCAGCATTTT.

This chain uses TRBV4-3 with TRBJ2-2, with TRBD1 matching over 7 bases. Germline values: CDR1 LGHNA, CDR2 YSLEER. The V gene end was trimmed by 0 bases and the J gene end by 4 bases; junction bases not matched to a gene: 8. The CDR3 length is 17 residues. CDR3 nucleotide sequence: TGCGCCAGCAGCCAAGATCATGAGACAGGGCCCACCGGGGAGCTGTTTTTT. It codes for CASSQDHETGPTGELFF.

The V and J genes are TRBV4-1 and TRBJ1-4; possibly TRBD1 for D (6 bases). This CDR3 comprises 16 residues. Trimming took 1 base from V and 1 from J, leaving 10 bases between them. Germline-derived CDR1 and CDR2 are MGHRA and YSYEKL. The CDR3 coding sequence is TGCGCCAGCAGCCAAGGCGGGGGGCGAACTAATGAAAAACTGTTTTTT. Amino acids: CASSQGGGRTNEKLFF.

The chain links TRBV9 to TRBJ2-3; D remains unclear. The CDR3 has 16 amino acids. Germline V gives CDR1 SGDLS, CDR2 YYNGEE. The germline V and J ends were trimmed by 0 bases and 7 bases, with 18 bases remaining between them. The CDR3 region has the DNA TGTGCCAGCAGCGTAGCTTTAGAAGGGTCACAGCATACGCAGTATTTT. This codes for CASSVALEGSQHTQYF. The full variable domain, completed using reference TRBV9 and TRBJ2-3, is DSGVTQTPKHLITATGQRVTLRCSPRSGDLSVYWYQQSLDQGLQFLIQYYNGEERAKGNILERFSAQQFPDLHSELNLSSLELGDSALYFCASSVALEGSQHTQYFGPGTRLTVL.

The chain links TRBV27 to TRBJ1-6; no clear D gene. The V gene lost 1 base and the J gene lost 6 bases, with 10 bases spanning the gap. Germline loops: CDR1 MNHEY, CDR2 SMNVEV (reference sequence). This CDR3 region has 15 residues. The CDR3 sequence is CASSLWFQVNSPLHF. The CDR3 region has the DNA TGTGCCAGCAGTTTATGGTTCCAAGTTAATTCACCCCTCCACTTT.

This clone was seen once. The chain recombines TRBV27 with TRBJ1-5; perhaps TRBD1 as D (5 bases). Germline lookup yields CDR1 MNHEY and CDR2 SMNVEV (reference sequence). The CDR3 spans 13 residues. V was clipped by 4 bases and J by 5 bases, with 9 bases between them. CDR3 protein: CASSSQGHQPQHF. CDR3 DNA sequence: TGTGCCAGCAGTTCCCAGGGACATCAGCCCCAGCATTTT.

In this sample, this clone turned up once. The rearrangement links TRBV5-4 to TRBJ2-2; the D gene is possibly TRBD2 (6 bases). The CDR3 is 14 residues long. V gave up 5 bases and J gave up 4 bases, with 12 bases separating them. The germline CDR1 and CDR2 sequences are SGHNT and YYREEE (reference sequence). CDR3 sequence: CASRMSGSTGELFF. The CDR3 coding sequence is TGTGCCAGCAGGATGAGCGGGTCCACCGGGGAGCTGTTTTTT.

V gene TRBV10-3 combines with J gene TRBJ2-5; D is unresolved. CDR1 is ENHRY, CDR2 SYGVKD, per germline. Trimming took 4 bases from V and 2 from J, leaving 14 bases between them. CDR3 length equals 15 residues. For the CDR3, the DNA is TGTGCCATCAGTGGGGATGGGTTAGGGCAAGAGACCCAGTACTTC. It yields the protein CAISGDGLGQETQYF.

The rearrangement uses TRBV25-1 and TRBJ1-1; no clear D. The length of the CDR3 is 11 residues. CDR1 MGHDK and CDR2 SYGVNS come from the germline V gene. The V gene lost 4 bases and the J gene lost 2 bases, with 2 bases spanning the gap. CDR3 residues: CASSVNTEAFF. CDR3 DNA sequence: TGTGCCAGCAGTGTTAACACTGAAGCTTTCTTT. The whole variable domain, remainder taken from reference TRBV25-1 and TRBJ1-1, is EADIYQTPRYLVIGTGKKITLECSQTMGHDKMYWYQQDPGMELHLIHYSYGVNSTEKGDLSSESTVSRIRTEHFPLTLESARPSHTSQYLCASSVNTEAFFGQGTRLTVV.

This clone was recorded once. V is TRBV6-1 and J is TRBJ2-1; the match to TRBD1 covers 12 bases. The germline CDR1 and CDR2 sequences are MNHNS and SASEGT. The V and J ends lost 4 bases and 7 bases, in that order; junction bases with no gene match: 14. This CDR3 has 18 amino acids. CDR3 protein: CASSVSYFRDRGPNEQFF. CDR3 DNA sequence: TGTGCCAGCAGTGTATCCTATTTCCGGGACAGGGGGCCGAATGAGCAGTTCTTC.

The J gene is TRBJ2-1, the V gene TRBV27, with 7 bases aligning to TRBD1. Germline V gives CDR1 MNHEY, CDR2 SMNVEV (reference sequence). The CDR3 has 15 residues. V lost 5 bases and J lost 2; bases outside the gene matches: 6. The CDR3 DNA reads TGTGCCAGCAGTATTGACAGGGATGCCTACAATGAGCAGTTCTTC. It codes for CASSIDRDAYNEQFF.

The CDR3 reads CASSGKTSGITYEQYF. The CDR3, as DNA: TGTGCCAGCAGCGGAAAGACTAGCGGGATTACCTACGAGCAGTACTTC. The chain joins TRBV7-8 to TRBJ2-7, with TRBD2 matching over 11 bases. The CDR3 has 16 residues. The germline V gene has CDR1 SGHVS and CDR2 FQNEAQ. J lost 2 bases, V lost 5 bases, and 8 bases had no gene match.

The rearrangement uses TRBV19 and TRBJ1-5; TRBD1 matches 8 bases. The CDR3 consists of 15 residues. Germline values: CDR1 LNHDA, CDR2 SQIVND (reference sequence). The ends lost 4 bases at V and 6 bases at J; junction bases unmatched: 8. CDR3 in DNA: TGTGCCAGTAGTACCGACAGGGGAGGGAGTCAGCCCCAGCATTTT. Its protein is CASSTDRGGSQPQHF.

This chain links TRBV7-9 with TRBJ2-7; D may be TRBD2 (6 bases). Germline CDR1 is SEHNR and CDR2 is FQNEAQ (reference sequence). The CDR3 sequence is 15 residues long. Trimming left V 3 bases short and J 2 bases short, with 14 bases between. The CDR3 sequence: CASSFYREQPYEQYF. The CDR3 DNA sequence: TGTGCCAGCAGCTTCTACCGGGAGCAGCCCTACGAGCAGTACTTC.